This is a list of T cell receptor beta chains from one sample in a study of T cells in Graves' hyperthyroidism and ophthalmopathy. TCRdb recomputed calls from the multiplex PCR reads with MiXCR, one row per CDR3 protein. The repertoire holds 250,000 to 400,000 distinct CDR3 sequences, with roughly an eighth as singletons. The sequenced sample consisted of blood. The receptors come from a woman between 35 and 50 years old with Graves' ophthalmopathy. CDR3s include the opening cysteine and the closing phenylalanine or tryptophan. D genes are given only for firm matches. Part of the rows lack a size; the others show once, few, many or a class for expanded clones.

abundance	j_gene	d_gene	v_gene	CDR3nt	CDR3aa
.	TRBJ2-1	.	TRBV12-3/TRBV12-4	TGTGCCAGCAGTTTCCGGAGAATCTATGAGCAGTTCTTC	CASSFRRIYEQFF
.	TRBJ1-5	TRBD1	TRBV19	TGTGCCAGTAGATCGGGACAGGTCTATAGCAATCAGCCCCAGCATTTT	CASRSGQVYSNQPQHF
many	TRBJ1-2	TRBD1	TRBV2	TGTGCCAGCAGTGACCTGACAGGGAACTATGGCTACACCTTC	CASSDLTGNYGYTF
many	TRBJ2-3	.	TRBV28	TGTGCCAGCAGTTCTAGTGCAGATACGCAGTATTTT	CASSSSADTQYF
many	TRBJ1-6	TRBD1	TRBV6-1	TGTGCCAGCAACCGACAGGGAACTAATTCACCCCTCCACTTT	CASNRQGTNSPLHF
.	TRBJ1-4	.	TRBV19	TGTGCCAGTAGTTGGGCAACCGGATCTAATGAAAAACTGTTTTTT	CASSWATGSNEKLFF
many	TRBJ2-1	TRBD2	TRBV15	TGTGCCACCAGCAGAGATCTAGCGGGAGGCGGCAATGAGCAGTTCTTC	CATSRDLAGGGNEQFF
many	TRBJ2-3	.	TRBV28	TGTGCCAGCACACAAGTCCCCCGGAGGCTTGACGATACGCAGTATTTT	CASTQVPRRLDDTQYF
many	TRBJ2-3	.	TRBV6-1	TGTGCCAGCAGTCCTCGGGATAATCAACGCACAGATACGCAGTATTTT	CASSPRDNQRTDTQYF
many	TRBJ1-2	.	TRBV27	TGTGCCAGCAGGATGACAAGGTCAGGCCAACCTGCTAACTATGGCTACACCTTC	CASRMTRSGQPANYGYTF
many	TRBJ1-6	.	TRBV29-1	TGCAGCGTTCGGACGGGGGCTGAAAATTCACCCCTCCACTTT	CSVRTGAENSPLHF
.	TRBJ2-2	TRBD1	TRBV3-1	TGTGCCAGCAGGACTTGGGCAGGGGGCGCTAACACCGGGGAGCTGTTTTTT	CASRTWAGGANTGELFF
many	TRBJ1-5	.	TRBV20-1	TGCAGTGCTAGAGTGGGCAGTGGGAATAGCAATCAGCCCCAGCATTTT	CSARVGSGNSNQPQHF
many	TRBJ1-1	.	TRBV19	TGTGCCAGTAGTATCGATTTGAACACTGAAGCTTTCTTT	CASSIDLNTEAFF
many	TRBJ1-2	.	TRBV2	TGTGCCAGCAGTGGTCAGGGAGACAACTATGGCTACACCTTC	CASSGQGDNYGYTF
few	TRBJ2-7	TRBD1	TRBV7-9	TGTGCCAGCAGGCCCGGACAGGGGAGCGCCTACGAGCAGTACTTC	CASRPGQGSAYEQYF